This T cell receptor (beta chain) is drawn from a study of blood T cell repertoires in COVID-19. Study background: Samples representing acute and convalescent COVID-19 were sourced from the United States, Italy and Spain. PBMCs, B-cell-depleted T cells, or T cells provided the cDNA or gDNA that made up the material.

Trimming cost V 6 bases and J 8 bases; bases outside gene matches: 10. The CDR3 runs 15 residues. From germline, CDR1 is SGHAT and CDR2 FQNNGV. Per the original data handling: Reference gene primers were amplified, and this amplification served to estimate nucleated cell counts. The repertoire was sequenced with immunoSEQ multiplex PCR; TCRdb's copy has only in-frame clones and lacks some. The DNA gave D and trimming, while V, J and clone size come from that table. This sample has about 320,000 clones, with 89% found just once. This sequence joins TRBV11-2 and TRBJ2-1; 10 bases agree with TRBD2. This TCR was sampled from a woman aged 25-40 years with COVID-19, enrolled during active disease. Sequenced: peripheral blood. Here the CDR3 DNA reads TGTGCCAGCAGTTCTCTGAGCGGGGGGGCGGATGAGCAGTTCTTC. Its translation: CASSSLSGGADEQFF.